The rows below give T cell receptor beta chains drawn from one sample of a study of HIV-infected patients and healthy controls. Via MiXCR, TCRdb re-called the 5' RACE reads, giving one row per CDR3 protein. The repertoire has 8,000 to 10,000 distinct CDR3 sequences, roughly 6% of them found once; the top ten carry 7.7%. The sequencing sample was made of blood. These receptors originate from an adult in good health. CDR3s include the opening cysteine and the closing phenylalanine or tryptophan. Fields, in order: D gene, V gene, clone size, J gene, CDR3 DNA, CDR3 protein. The D gene is left open where the match is weak. Size is stated as once, few, many, or a class for an expanded clone.

>NA|TRBV14|many|TRBJ2-7
TGTGCCAGCAGAGGGGGGAGCTCCTACGAGCAGTACTTC
CASRGGSSYEQYF
>NA|TRBV6-1|many|TRBJ1-2
TGTGCCAGCAGTCTTAAAAGGGCCTATGGCTACACCTTC
CASSLKRAYGYTF
>NA|TRBV28|many|TRBJ2-6
TGTGCCAGCAGTTCGTACTCTGGGGCCAACGTCCTGACTTTC
CASSSYSGANVLTF
>NA|TRBV7-9|medium-sized|TRBJ2-7
TGTGCCAGCACCCACACCTTCGCTCGGGTAAACTACGAGCAGTACTTC
CASTHTFARVNYEQYF
>NA|TRBV19|many|TRBJ1-5
TGTGCCAGTAGTATTGGAGAGATCAATCAGCCCCAGCATTTT
CASSIGEINQPQHF
>NA|TRBV5-5|many|TRBJ2-1
TGTGCCAGCAGCTCACCGGGGAGGACCTACAATGAGCAGTTCTTC
CASSSPGRTYNEQFF
>NA|TRBV3-1|medium-sized|TRBJ1-4
TGTGCCAGCAGCCCCTCCCGCGCCCTAGAAAAACTGTTTTTT
CASSPSRALEKLFF
>NA|TRBV2|medium-sized|TRBJ2-6
TGTGCCAGCAGTGCCCAGCCCCCTGGGGCCAACGTCCTGACTTTC
CASSAQPPGANVLTF
>NA|TRBV12-3/TRBV12-4|medium-sized|TRBJ1-1
TGTGCCAGCAGGGACCTAGGGAAAGGGGCTGAAGCTTTCTTT
CASRDLGKGAEAFF
>NA|TRBV29-1|medium-sized|TRBJ1-1
TGCAGCGTTGAGTCAGACAGCAACACTGAAGCTTTCTTT
CSVESDSNTEAFF
>NA|TRBV24-1|medium-sized|TRBJ1-3
TGTGCCACCAGTGGCCCCGCGACAGGCCTCTCTGGAAACACCATATATTTT
CATSGPATGLSGNTIYF
>NA|TRBV24-1|many|TRBJ2-3
TGTGCCACCAGTGATGGGCCACACCATACGCAGTATTTT
CATSDGPHHTQYF
>TRBD1|TRBV11-1|medium-sized|TRBJ2-5
TGTGCCAGCAGCCACCGGGACAGGGGGTACCAAGAGACCCAGTACTTC
CASSHRDRGYQETQYF
>TRBD2|TRBV7-2|many|TRBJ2-3
TGTGCCAGCAGCTTAATAGCGGGGGCACACACAGATACGCAGTATTTT
CASSLIAGAHTDTQYF
>NA|TRBV4-1|medium-sized|TRBJ2-1
TGCGCCAGCAGCCAAGCCCGGGCGGACCCTCGAAATGAGCAGTTCTTC
CASSQARADPRNEQFF
>TRBD1|TRBV3-1|medium-sized|TRBJ1-5
TGTGCCAGCGGGGGACAGGGGGGCCAGCCCCAGCATTTT
CASGGQGGQPQHF
>NA|TRBV5-6|few|TRBJ2-7
TGTGCCAGCAGCCCAGACAGAGGTGGGGCGGTTTATGGCATCTACGAGCAGTACTTC
CASSPDRGGAVYGIYEQYF
>TRBD1|TRBV12-3/TRBV12-4|medium-sized|TRBJ1-1
TGTGCCAGCAGCCCACAGGGGATGAACACTGAAGCTTTCTTT
CASSPQGMNTEAFF
>NA|TRBV19|many|TRBJ1-6
TGTGCCAGTAGTCTGGGAACTCGGGGTTCACCCCTCCACTTT
CASSLGTRGSPLHF
>NA|TRBV7-9|many|TRBJ1-2
TGTGCCAGCAGCTTAGACAGCCTGGTAAAGGGCTACACCTTC
CASSLDSLVKGYTF
>NA|TRBV9|medium-sized|TRBJ2-7
TGTGCCAGCAGCGTCCAGGGCTCCCTCTACGAGCAGTACTTC
CASSVQGSLYEQYF
>NA|TRBV19|few|TRBJ1-1
TGTGCCAGTAGTGTTCAAGATGAAGCTTTCTTT
CASSVQDEAFF
>NA|TRBV10-3|medium-sized|TRBJ2-1
TGTGCCATCAGTGGAGGCAGGAACCATGAGCAGTTCTTC
CAISGGRNHEQFF
>TRBD2|TRBV12-3/TRBV12-4|medium-sized|TRBJ2-7
TGTGCCAGCAGGCGCGGGACTAGCGGGAGAGGGGTCCTCGAGCAGTACTTC
CASRRGTSGRGVLEQYF
>TRBD1|TRBV6-6|many|TRBJ2-7
TGTGCCAGCAATGGACAGGAGCCCTACGAGCAGTACTTC
CASNGQEPYEQYF